This T cell receptor (beta chain) comes out of a study of CD8+CD57+ T cells in acquired aplastic anemia. The study's findings and limits: Patients and controls were not found to differ significantly in CD8+ Simpson's diversity. Patients and controls were found to share about 31 CD8+ CDR3 sequences.

Deletions cut 3 bases from V and 10 bases from J, with 22 bases between. There are 16 residues in the CDR3. Germline CDR1 and CDR2: LNHNV and YYDKDF (reference sequence). CDR3 and TCR beta VDJ profiling relied on genomic DNA as the template. TCRdb re-called the reads through MiXCR, storing one row per CDR3 protein. The table has 150,000 or so distinct CDR3 sequences, about 54% seen once; the top ten hold about 12%. This clonotype occurred once. Its antigen is unidentified. An expansion of CD8+CD57+ cells by flow cytometry had been shown in patients chosen for sequencing. Receipt of therapy had not occurred in any patient by the time of blood sampling.

V gene TRBV15 combines with J gene TRBJ2-1, with D tentatively TRBD2 (6 bases). The receptor's source is a human donor with aplastic anemia. Material for sequencing was sorted CD4+, CD8+, or CD8+CD57+ T cells (not recorded which) from PBMCs. The CDR3 nucleotides are TGTGCCACCAGCAGGGGGACCGGAGGGCCACAGGACGAGCAGTTCTTC. It encodes CATSRGTGGPQDEQFF.